The 22 T cell receptor beta chains listed next were all sequenced from one sample in a study of T cell responses to AZD1222 COVID-19 vaccine (dated by TCRdb to the early 2020s). In light of the paper, this sample's time point label describes: baseline before first vaccination. Receptors were amplified or captured by the immunoSEQ multiplex PCR assay. The table was pulled from immuneACCESS by TCRdb, which kept in-frame rearrangements only. Such tables lose some clones; where checked, under half of the loss comes from unresolved V genes, and the rest has no known cause. The sample includes tens of thousands of clones, with 92% observed a single time. The ten largest clones take up approximately 5.6% of the sample. The sample consisted of peripheral blood, taken on day 0 of AZD1222 vaccination. These receptors were collected from an adult in good health.

This sequence joins TRBV2 and TRBJ2-7; 11 bases agree with TRBD2. The CDR3 sequence is 15 residues long. Germline V lookup: CDR1 SNHLY, CDR2 FYNNEI. V trimming: 3 bases; J trimming: 3 bases; junction bases outside the gene matches: 4. The chain's CDR3 is CASSDSTSGNYEQYF. Written as DNA, the CDR3 is TGTGCCAGCAGTGACTCGACTAGCGGGAACTACGAGCAGTACTTC.

This clone was seen a single time. The chain uses TRBV6-5 and TRBJ1-2, with TRBD1 matching 9 bases. This CDR3 region has 12 residues. Looked up from germline, CDR1 is MNHEY and CDR2 is SVGAGI. With 9 bases clipped from V and 6 bases from J, the junction kept 5 bases outside the gene matches. The CDR3, as DNA: TGTGCCAGTTCGGGACAGGGAAATGGCTACACCTTC. Amino acids: CASSGQGNGYTF.

V usage is TRBV5-1 and J usage is TRBJ2-3; D might be TRBD2 (5 bases). CDR1 is SGHRS, CDR2 YFSETQ, per germline. CDR3 length: 16 amino acids. V dropped 1 base and J dropped 0 bases, with 12 bases sitting between them. CDR3 nucleotide sequence: TGCGCCAGCAGCTTGCTCGGCGGGTTTAGCACAGATACGCAGTATTTT. Its translation: CASSLLGGFSTDTQYF.

V usage is TRBV5-1 and J usage is TRBJ1-6; TRBD1 might be the D (6 bases). The CDR3 sequence is 15 residues long. V lost 4 bases, J lost 6 bases, and 14 bases lay in between. Germline CDR1 reads SGHRS; CDR2 reads YFSETQ. CDR3 sequence reads: CASSNQQGSNSPLHF. The CDR3 DNA is TGCGCCAGCAGCAACCAACAGGGTTCTAATTCACCCCTCCACTTT.

Only a few counts were recorded for this clone. The chain couples TRBV7-8 to TRBJ2-1; 10 nucleotides align to TRBD2. The V segment lost 4 bases and the J segment 9 bases; nucleotides outside the gene matches: 18. In germline, CDR1 is SGHVS, CDR2 FQNEAQ. The CDR3 is 18 amino acids. Here the CDR3 DNA reads TGTGCCAGCAGCTCCACCCTTGGGGCACTAGCGGGAAAAATTGAGCAGTTCTTC. Encoded protein: CASSSTLGALAGKIEQFF. The variable domain in full, completed from reference TRBV7-8 and TRBJ2-1, reads GAGVSQSPRYKVAKRGQDVALRCDPISGHVSLFWYQQALGQGPEFLTYFQNEAQLDKSGLPSDRFFAERPEGSVSTLKIQRTQQEDSAVYLCASSSTLGALAGKIEQFFGPGTRLTVL.

The chain couples TRBV3-1 (or the pseudogene TRBV3-2) to TRBJ1-2; 9 bases are a match to TRBD1. This CDR3 is built from 13 residues. Germline CDR1 LGHDT, CDR2 YNNKEL (reference sequence). V gave up 6 bases and J gave up 6 bases; unmatched junction bases: 5. The CDR3 loop reads CASRGTGYHGYTF. The CDR3, as DNA: TGTGCCAGCAGAGGGACAGGGTACCATGGCTACACCTTC.

As DNA, the CDR3 is TGTGCCAGCAGTCTGATACAGGGGGCGGATGGCTACACCTTC. Translation: CASSLIQGADGYTF. V is TRBV27 and J is TRBJ1-2, with 9 bases that match TRBD1. With 5 bases clipped from V and 6 bases from J, the junction kept 7 bases outside the gene matches. CDR1 and CDR2 from the germline V gene are MNHEY and SMNVEV (reference sequence). This CDR3 has 14 amino acids.

The chain combines TRBV5-8 with TRBJ2-1, with 10 bases that match TRBD1. The CDR3 is 12 amino acids. Germline CDR1 reads SGHTS; CDR2 reads YDEGEE. The junction had 4 bases not matched to a gene; V was cut back by 8 bases and J by 8 bases. The CDR3 reads CARDRGNYEQFF. The DNA of the CDR3 is TGTGCCAGGGACAGGGGGAATTATGAGCAGTTCTTC.

The chain recombines TRBV9 with TRBJ1-2; maybe TRBD1 (6 bases). CDR3 length equals 14 residues. Looked up from germline, CDR1 is SGDLS and CDR2 is YYNGEE. The ends were cut back, 0 bases at V and 5 bases at J, with 11 bases in the middle. CDR3 in amino acids: CASSVGGRGYGYTF. CDR3 in DNA: TGTGCCAGCAGCGTAGGGGGCAGGGGATATGGCTACACCTTC. The full variable domain, in which reference TRBV9 and TRBJ1-2 provide the parts outside the CDR3, is DSGVTQTPKHLITATGQRVTLRCSPRSGDLSVYWYQQSLDQGLQFLIQYYNGEERAKGNILERFSAQQFPDLHSELNLSSLELGDSALYFCASSVGGRGYGYTFGSGTRLTVV.

The V gene is TRBV7-2, the J gene TRBJ1-1; unclear D gene. This CDR3 has 13 amino acids. CDR1 and CDR2 from the germline V gene are SGHTA and FQGNSA. The ends were cut back, 10 bases at V and 5 bases at J, with 17 bases in the middle. This CDR3 reads CANRASVDTEAFF. In DNA, the CDR3 is TGTGCCAATAGGGCCTCCGTCGATACTGAAGCTTTCTTT.

This rearrangement joins TRBV7-8 to TRBJ1-4; 12 nucleotides line up with TRBD1. This CDR3 contains 18 residues. From germline, CDR1 is SGHVS and CDR2 FQNEAQ. V trimming: 4 bases; J trimming: 3 bases; junction bases outside the gene matches: 9. CDR3 amino acids: CASSSGTGGLLANEKLFF. The CDR3 DNA reads TGTGCCAGCAGCTCCGGGACAGGGGGCCTGTTGGCTAATGAAAAACTGTTTTTT. Full variable domain (outside the CDR3, taken from reference TRBV7-8 and TRBJ1-4): GAGVSQSPRYKVAKRGQDVALRCDPISGHVSLFWYQQALGQGPEFLTYFQNEAQLDKSGLPSDRFFAERPEGSVSTLKIQRTQQEDSAVYLCASSSGTGGLLANEKLFFGSGTQLSVL.

DNA for the CDR3: TGTGCCAGCAATGGGGTCCCCTACGAGCAGTACTTC. Translated, it gives CASNGVPYEQYF. This chain links TRBV2 with TRBJ2-7; D not resolved. Trimming cost V 7 bases and J 2 bases, with 9 bases left between them. The CDR3 is 12 residues long. The germline CDR1 and CDR2 sequences are SNHLY and FYNNEI. Full variable domain (remainder filled in from reference TRBV2 and TRBJ2-7): EPEVTQTPSHQVTQMGQEVILRCVPISNHLYFYWYRQILGQKVEFLVSFYNNEISEKSEIFDDQFSVERPDGSNFTLKIRSTKLEDSAMYFCASNGVPYEQYFGPGTRLTVT.

For the CDR3, the DNA is TGTGCCAGCAGTGTGAGCGGGAGCACCGGGGAGCTGTTTTTT. Its translation is CASSVSGSTGELFF. V usage is TRBV2 and J usage is TRBJ2-2; 8 positions agree with TRBD2. V dropped 4 bases and J dropped 4; count of bases not matched to a gene: 2. The CDR3 is 14 amino acids. Germline values: CDR1 SNHLY, CDR2 FYNNEI. Full variable domain (outside the CDR3, taken from reference TRBV2 and TRBJ2-2): EPEVTQTPSHQVTQMGQEVILRCVPISNHLYFYWYRQILGQKVEFLVSFYNNEISEKSEIFDDQFSVERPDGSNFTLKIRSTKLEDSAMYFCASSVSGSTGELFFGEGSRLTVL.

This clone was seen a handful of times. J is TRBJ2-1 and V is TRBV28; TRBD2 aligns across 12 bases. Germline V gene data show CDR1 as MDHEN and CDR2 as SYDVKM. The trim removed 6 bases at V and 4 bases at J, leaving 13 bases unmatched. This CDR3 is built from 18 residues. The CDR3 DNA follows: TGTGCCAGCAGCGGGCGGTGGACTAGCGGGATTTGGTACAATGAGCAGTTCTTC. It codes for CASSGRWTSGIWYNEQFF. Full variable domain (missing parts from reference TRBV28 and TRBJ2-1): DVKVTQSSRYLVKRTGEKVFLECVQDMDHENMFWYRQDPGLGLRLIYFSYDVKMKEKGDIPEGYSVSREKKERFSLILESASTNQTSMYLCASSGRWTSGIWYNEQFFGPGTRLTVL.

The chain carries TRBV2 and TRBJ2-7; D not certain. The V and J ends lost 7 bases and 0 bases respectively, with 13 bases between them. CDR3 length: 14 amino acids. Germline lookup yields CDR1 SNHLY and CDR2 FYNNEI. The DNA for the CDR3 is TGTGCCAGCACGGCAGGCGTAAGCTCCTACGAGCAGTACTTC. Encoded protein: CASTAGVSSYEQYF.

The chain joins TRBV5-1 to TRBJ1-4; 9 bases align to TRBD1. With 4 bases clipped from V and 10 bases from J, the junction kept 14 bases outside the gene matches. This CDR3 comprises 16 residues. Germline V gives CDR1 SGHRS, CDR2 YFSETQ. The chain's CDR3 is CASSKPGQGNFGKLFF. The CDR3 DNA is TGCGCCAGCAGCAAACCGGGACAGGGAAATTTTGGAAAACTGTTTTTT.

The chain employs TRBV19 and TRBJ2-1, with 9 bases lining up with TRBD2. V trimming: 5 bases; J trimming: 6 bases; junction bases outside the gene matches: 8. Germline values: CDR1 LNHDA, CDR2 SQIVND (reference sequence). This CDR3 comprises 15 residues. CDR3 nucleotides: TGTGCCAGTAGTGTGACTAGCGGTTCCGTCAATGAGCAGTTCTTC. This encodes CASSVTSGSVNEQFF.

The rearrangement links TRBV28 to TRBJ2-7, with 7 bases matching TRBD2. The germline V gene encodes CDR1 MDHEN and CDR2 SYDVKM. This CDR3 is 13 amino acids long. The V gene end was trimmed by 6 bases and the J gene end by 5 bases; junction bases not matched to a gene: 7. CDR3 region: CASSGGTINEQYF. DNA for the CDR3: TGTGCCAGCAGCGGTGGGACTATTAACGAGCAGTACTTC.

J is TRBJ2-3 and V is TRBV19, with D hard to call. CDR1 is LNHDA and CDR2 is SQIVND in the germline V gene (reference sequence). The CDR3 runs 15 residues. V gave up 2 bases and J gave up 2 bases, with 11 bases separating them. CDR3 loop: CASSIIAGATDTQYF. CDR3 coding DNA: TGTGCCAGTAGTATAATAGCAGGAGCCACAGATACGCAGTATTTT.

The chain couples TRBV11-2 to TRBJ1-2; 7 positions agree with TRBD1. The CDR3 spans 13 residues. Germline V CDR1 and CDR2: SGHAT, FQNNGV. With V trimmed by 4 bases and J by 7 bases, 6 bases remained unmatched. The CDR3 sequence: CASSSQTGTGYTF. Here the CDR3 DNA reads TGTGCCAGCAGCTCCCAGACAGGGACTGGCTACACCTTC.

The CDR3 DNA reads as TGTGCCAGCAGTTACTCCCGGACAGGGGTTAAAGAGACCCAGTACTTC. Translating it yields CASSYSRTGVKETQYF. The V and J genes are TRBV6-5 and TRBJ2-5, with 9 bases matching TRBD1. CDR3 length: 16 amino acids. Germline CDR1 reads MNHEY; CDR2 reads SVGAGI. J gave up 3 bases and V 0 bases, and 5 bases lay outside the gene matches.

J is TRBJ1-5 and V is TRBV28; D is possibly TRBD1 (6 bases). Per the germline V gene, CDR1 is MDHEN and CDR2 is SYDVKM. This CDR3 is built from 13 residues. The V gene lost 7 bases and the J gene lost 4 bases, with 11 bases spanning the gap. The chain's CDR3 is CASIRQVNQPQHF. The DNA for the CDR3 is TGTGCCAGCATAAGACAGGTAAATCAGCCCCAGCATTTT.